A selection of T cell receptor beta chains follows, all from one sample in a study of T cell responses to AZD1222 COVID-19 vaccine. Sequencing was performed with immunoSEQ multiplex PCR; in TCRdb, only in-frame clones are kept and a portion is missing. The repertoire holds 150,000 to 200,000 clones, with roughly nine tenths as singletons. The material was peripheral blood, obtained 28 days after the second AZD1222 dose. These receptor sequences come from an adult who received the AZD1222 COVID-19 vaccine. Each CDR3 is given with its conserved first and last residue. Fields, in order: clone size, D gene, V gene, J gene, CDR3 DNA, CDR3 protein. A D gene is named only where the DNA matches it firmly. Rows give clone size only sometimes, using once, few, many, or a class for an expanded clone.

clone_size: -; d_call: -; v_call: TRBV10-1; j_call: TRBJ2-2; cdr3_nt: TGCGCCAGCAGTGAGCTTTCGGAACAGACCGGGGAGCTGTTTTTT; cdr3_aa: CASSELSEQTGELFF
clone_size: few; d_call: -; v_call: TRBV2; j_call: TRBJ1-2; cdr3_nt: TGTGCCAGCAGCGTAGGTCGATCGGAGGTTCGCACCTTC; cdr3_aa: CASSVGRSEVRTF
clone_size: -; d_call: -; v_call: TRBV10-1; j_call: TRBJ2-1; cdr3_nt: TGCGCCAGCAGTCCCGACTACAATGAGCAGTTCTTC; cdr3_aa: CASSPDYNEQFF
clone_size: -; d_call: -; v_call: TRBV5-1; j_call: TRBJ2-2; cdr3_nt: TGCGCCAGCAGCTTGATTCGCGCGAACACCGGGGAGCTGTTTTTT; cdr3_aa: CASSLIRANTGELFF
clone_size: -; d_call: -; v_call: TRBV21-1; j_call: TRBJ2-7; cdr3_nt: TGTGCCAGCAGGGGCCCCGGCCTCTACGAGCAGTACTTC; cdr3_aa: CASRGPGLYEQYF
clone_size: -; d_call: TRBD1; v_call: TRBV29-1; j_call: TRBJ2-7; cdr3_nt: TGCAGCGTTGGGCAGGGGGCGACCTACGAGCAGTACTTC; cdr3_aa: CSVGQGATYEQYF
clone_size: -; d_call: -; v_call: TRBV5-4; j_call: TRBJ2-1; cdr3_nt: TGTGCCAGCAGCTTAACGGGAAGCTCCTACAATGAGCAGTTCTTC; cdr3_aa: CASSLTGSSYNEQFF
clone_size: -; d_call: -; v_call: TRBV4-2; j_call: TRBJ1-2; cdr3_nt: TGTGCCAGCAGCCCTTCGAGGGGAGCCTACTATGGCTACACCTTC; cdr3_aa: CASSPSRGAYYGYTF
clone_size: -; d_call: TRBD2; v_call: TRBV4-1; j_call: TRBJ2-5; cdr3_nt: TGCGCCAGCTCCGGACTAGCGGGGGAACAAGAGACCCAGTACTTC; cdr3_aa: CASSGLAGEQETQYF
clone_size: -; d_call: -; v_call: TRBV18; j_call: TRBJ1-2; cdr3_nt: TGTGCCAGCTCACCACGGGCAGGGGACTATGGCTACACCTTC; cdr3_aa: CASSPRAGDYGYTF
clone_size: -; d_call: -; v_call: TRBV7-2; j_call: TRBJ2-3; cdr3_nt: TGTGCCAGCAGCTCTCCCAGGTCCACAGATACGCAGTATTTT; cdr3_aa: CASSSPRSTDTQYF
clone_size: -; d_call: -; v_call: TRBV4-1; j_call: TRBJ1-4; cdr3_nt: TGCGCCAGCAGCCCCGGGGGCCGCGCTAATGAAAAACTGTTTTTT; cdr3_aa: CASSPGGRANEKLFF
clone_size: -; d_call: -; v_call: TRBV3-1/TRBV3-2; j_call: TRBJ1-1; cdr3_nt: TGTGCCAGCAGCCAAGGGGGCCAGAACACTGAAGCTTTCTTT; cdr3_aa: CASSQGGQNTEAFF
clone_size: -; d_call: -; v_call: TRBV19; j_call: TRBJ1-5; cdr3_nt: TGTGCCAGTAGTGGTAGACGGGATAGCAATCAGCCCCAGCATTTT; cdr3_aa: CASSGRRDSNQPQHF
clone_size: few; d_call: TRBD2; v_call: TRBV18; j_call: TRBJ2-1; cdr3_nt: TGTGCCAGCTCACCCCGACTAGCGGGGATCTCCTACAATGAGCAGTTCTTC; cdr3_aa: CASSPRLAGISYNEQFF
clone_size: -; d_call: -; v_call: TRBV27; j_call: TRBJ2-7; cdr3_nt: TGTGCCAGCAGTTCTTACGGGGCCGACTACGAGCAGTACTTC; cdr3_aa: CASSSYGADYEQYF
clone_size: -; d_call: TRBD1; v_call: TRBV9; j_call: TRBJ2-5; cdr3_nt: TGTGCCAGCAGCGCCCTCAGACAGGGGCGAGTGGAGACCCAGTACTTC; cdr3_aa: CASSALRQGRVETQYF
clone_size: -; d_call: -; v_call: TRBV4-2; j_call: TRBJ2-6; cdr3_nt: TGTGCCAGCAGCCAAGTCCCTACTGGGGCCAACGTCCTGACTTTC; cdr3_aa: CASSQVPTGANVLTF
clone_size: -; d_call: TRBD2; v_call: TRBV7-9; j_call: TRBJ2-1; cdr3_nt: TGTGCCAGCAGCTTCCCGGGACTAGTTTACAATGAGCAGTTCTTC; cdr3_aa: CASSFPGLVYNEQFF
clone_size: -; d_call: TRBD1; v_call: TRBV24-1; j_call: TRBJ2-2; cdr3_nt: TGTGCCACCAGTGAACCCCCCGGGACAGCGAACACCGGGGAGCTGTTTTTT; cdr3_aa: CATSEPPGTANTGELFF
clone_size: -; d_call: TRBD1; v_call: TRBV6-5; j_call: TRBJ1-4; cdr3_nt: TGTGCCAGCAGTAGGGGGACAGGGGGTGTGGAAAAACTGTTTTTT; cdr3_aa: CASSRGTGGVEKLFF
clone_size: few; d_call: -; v_call: TRBV9; j_call: TRBJ1-3; cdr3_nt: TGTGCCAGCAGCGTACATGACATCTCTGGAAACACCATATATTTT; cdr3_aa: CASSVHDISGNTIYF
clone_size: -; d_call: -; v_call: TRBV2; j_call: TRBJ1-1; cdr3_nt: TGTGCCAGCGATAAGGGTATAAACACTGAAGCTTTCTTT; cdr3_aa: CASDKGINTEAFF
clone_size: -; d_call: TRBD1; v_call: TRBV29-1; j_call: TRBJ1-1; cdr3_nt: TGCAGCGTTCGCGGGCCAGGGGGCCCTGAAGCTTTCTTT; cdr3_aa: CSVRGPGGPEAFF
clone_size: -; d_call: -; v_call: TRBV19; j_call: TRBJ2-7; cdr3_nt: TGTGCCAGTAAGGGCAGCTCCTACGAGCAGTACTTC; cdr3_aa: CASKGSSYEQYF
clone_size: -; d_call: -; v_call: TRBV2; j_call: TRBJ2-2; cdr3_nt: TGTGCCAGCAAAAGGCAGACGAACACCGGGGAGCTGTTTTTT; cdr3_aa: CASKRQTNTGELFF
clone_size: -; d_call: TRBD1; v_call: TRBV18; j_call: TRBJ2-4; cdr3_nt: TGTGCCAGCTCAAAGGGGGCCCGCGAAAACATTCAGTACTTC; cdr3_aa: CASSKGARENIQYF
clone_size: -; d_call: -; v_call: TRBV7-9; j_call: TRBJ2-6; cdr3_nt: TGTGCCAGCAGCTTACGGTCCTCTGGGGCCAACGTCCTGACTTTC; cdr3_aa: CASSLRSSGANVLTF
clone_size: few; d_call: TRBD2; v_call: TRBV4-2; j_call: TRBJ2-7; cdr3_nt: TGTGCCAGCAGCCAACAACGGGGGGGCGTCTACGAGCAGTACTTC; cdr3_aa: CASSQQRGGVYEQYF
clone_size: -; d_call: TRBD2; v_call: TRBV7-6; j_call: TRBJ2-5; cdr3_nt: TGTGCCAGCAGCTTATACGGGAGGGGAGAGACCCAGTACTTC; cdr3_aa: CASSLYGRGETQYF
clone_size: -; d_call: -; v_call: TRBV27; j_call: TRBJ1-2; cdr3_nt: TGTGCCAGCAGTTTTGGGCGCGGCGGCAACTATGGCTACACCTTC; cdr3_aa: CASSFGRGGNYGYTF
clone_size: -; d_call: TRBD2; v_call: TRBV7-9; j_call: TRBJ2-4; cdr3_nt: TGTGCCAGCAGCCAGGGGACTAGCGGAAACATTCAGTACTTC; cdr3_aa: CASSQGTSGNIQYF
clone_size: few; d_call: -; v_call: TRBV10-3; j_call: TRBJ1-4; cdr3_nt: TGTGCCATCAGTGAGAGTGCAACTAATGAAAAACTGTTTTTT; cdr3_aa: CAISESATNEKLFF
clone_size: few; d_call: -; v_call: TRBV6-5; j_call: TRBJ2-7; cdr3_nt: TGTGCCAGCAGTCGGGACAAGGGCGGCTACGAGCAGTACTTC; cdr3_aa: CASSRDKGGYEQYF
clone_size: -; d_call: TRBD1; v_call: TRBV11-2; j_call: TRBJ2-3; cdr3_nt: TGTGCCAGCAGCTCACAGGGGGCAGATACGCAGTATTTT; cdr3_aa: CASSSQGADTQYF
clone_size: -; d_call: TRBD1; v_call: TRBV25-1; j_call: TRBJ2-7; cdr3_nt: TGTGCCAGCAGACCCATCGGGACAGGGTCCGAGCAGTACTTC; cdr3_aa: CASRPIGTGSEQYF
clone_size: -; d_call: -; v_call: TRBV6-1; j_call: TRBJ1-5; cdr3_nt: TGTGCCAGCAGTGGAAGAGGGTTCCCCTTTAGCAATCAGCCCCAGCATTTT; cdr3_aa: CASSGRGFPFSNQPQHF
clone_size: -; d_call: -; v_call: TRBV6-5; j_call: TRBJ1-5; cdr3_nt: TGTGCCAGCGGTCAGGACCGGCGGCAGCCCCAGCATTTT; cdr3_aa: CASGQDRRQPQHF
clone_size: -; d_call: -; v_call: TRBV27; j_call: TRBJ1-1; cdr3_nt: TGTGCCAGCATGGGGCAGATGAACACTGAAGCTTTCTTT; cdr3_aa: CASMGQMNTEAFF
clone_size: few; d_call: -; v_call: TRBV5-1; j_call: TRBJ2-5; cdr3_nt: TGCGCCAGCAGCTTGGCCACGAAGTCCCAAGAGACCCAGTACTTC; cdr3_aa: CASSLATKSQETQYF
clone_size: -; d_call: -; v_call: TRBV7-2; j_call: TRBJ2-5; cdr3_nt: TGTGCCAGCAGCTTTTGGCGGAGTGGGCAAGAGACCCAGTACTTC; cdr3_aa: CASSFWRSGQETQYF
clone_size: -; d_call: -; v_call: TRBV7-2; j_call: TRBJ1-6; cdr3_nt: TGTGCCAGCAGCTATCAGGTGCTGAATTCACCCCTCCACTTT; cdr3_aa: CASSYQVLNSPLHF
clone_size: -; d_call: -; v_call: TRBV10-1; j_call: TRBJ2-7; cdr3_nt: TGCGCCAGCAGTGAGGGCCCCGGGGGGCACTACGAGCAGTACTTC; cdr3_aa: CASSEGPGGHYEQYF
clone_size: -; d_call: -; v_call: TRBV19; j_call: TRBJ1-2; cdr3_nt: TGTGCCAGTAGTATTAGAGGGGGTCGCTACACCTTC; cdr3_aa: CASSIRGGRYTF
clone_size: -; d_call: TRBD1; v_call: TRBV6-5; j_call: TRBJ1-4; cdr3_nt: TGTGCCAGCAATAAGGACAGGGGAAATGAAAAACTGTTTTTT; cdr3_aa: CASNKDRGNEKLFF
clone_size: -; d_call: TRBD1; v_call: TRBV29-1; j_call: TRBJ1-2; cdr3_nt: TGCAGCGTGGGTGGACAGGGGGGCCCCTTGAGCTATGGCTACACCTTC; cdr3_aa: CSVGGQGGPLSYGYTF
clone_size: -; d_call: -; v_call: TRBV2; j_call: TRBJ2-5; cdr3_nt: TGTGCCAGCAGTCTTGACACTCAAGAGACCCAGTACTTC; cdr3_aa: CASSLDTQETQYF
clone_size: -; d_call: -; v_call: TRBV12-3/TRBV12-4; j_call: TRBJ1-1; cdr3_nt: TGTGCCAGCAGCCTTGGTAATGGGGTAGCTTTCTTT; cdr3_aa: CASSLGNGVAFF
clone_size: -; d_call: TRBD2; v_call: TRBV7-9; j_call: TRBJ2-7; cdr3_nt: TGTGCCAGCAGCTCATCCGGGACTAGCTTCCACGAGCAGTACTTC; cdr3_aa: CASSSSGTSFHEQYF
clone_size: few; d_call: -; v_call: TRBV7-8; j_call: TRBJ2-7; cdr3_nt: TGTGCCAGCAGCACGCACGGGCCCTACGAGCAGTACTTC; cdr3_aa: CASSTHGPYEQYF
clone_size: -; d_call: TRBD2; v_call: TRBV7-9; j_call: TRBJ2-5; cdr3_nt: TGTGCCAGCAGCTTAGCGCCAAGACTAGCGATTAAAGAGACCCAGTACTTC; cdr3_aa: CASSLAPRLAIKETQYF
clone_size: -; d_call: TRBD2; v_call: TRBV19; j_call: TRBJ2-2; cdr3_nt: TGTGCCAGTAGTATAGCCCGGCGAGGGCGAATGACTAGCGGGAGGGATTACACCGGGGAGCTGTTTTTT; cdr3_aa: CASSIARRGRMTSGRDYTGELFF
clone_size: -; d_call: -; v_call: TRBV27; j_call: TRBJ1-3; cdr3_nt: TGTGCCAGCAGTCGGACTCTTTCTGGAAACACCATATATTTT; cdr3_aa: CASSRTLSGNTIYF
clone_size: -; d_call: TRBD2; v_call: TRBV6-5; j_call: TRBJ2-7; cdr3_nt: TGTGCCACCAAGCCGGGACTAGCGCGTGACGAGCAGTACTTC; cdr3_aa: CATKPGLARDEQYF
clone_size: -; d_call: -; v_call: TRBV6-5; j_call: TRBJ2-5; cdr3_nt: TGTGCCAGCAGTTACTCGTGGTCGGGGTTAGAGACCCAGTACTTC; cdr3_aa: CASSYSWSGLETQYF
clone_size: -; d_call: -; v_call: TRBV5-1; j_call: TRBJ2-7; cdr3_nt: TGCGCCAGCAGCGGGAGGGACAGAGTCTACGAGCAGTACTTC; cdr3_aa: CASSGRDRVYEQYF
clone_size: -; d_call: -; v_call: TRBV5-4; j_call: TRBJ2-5; cdr3_nt: TGTGCCAGCAGCTTGGTGGCGGGACGGCAAGAGACCCAGTACTTC; cdr3_aa: CASSLVAGRQETQYF
clone_size: -; d_call: TRBD2; v_call: TRBV6-5; j_call: TRBJ2-7; cdr3_nt: TGTGCCAGCAGCCCCACGGGGGGACTAACCTACGAGCAGTACTTC; cdr3_aa: CASSPTGGLTYEQYF
clone_size: -; d_call: TRBD2; v_call: TRBV2; j_call: TRBJ2-3; cdr3_nt: TGTGCCAGCAGTGGGCGCGGGAGCAGCACGAATACGCAGTATTTT; cdr3_aa: CASSGRGSSTNTQYF